This T cell receptor beta chain was recorded in a study of blood T cells in healthy people across ages. Study-level background: For every two T cells, template switching captured about one barcoded beta molecule.

The CDR3 spans 14 residues. Germline V gene lookup returns CDR1 SGDLS and CDR2 YYNGEE. Trimming removed 3 bases at V and 4 bases at J, with 8 bases between. Combining a sample-barcoded 5' primer with a J-beta primer mix, a second PCR ran for roughly 6 to 11 cycles. Each single sample gave us at least 3 million CDR3-containing paired-end reads. MiXCR, run by TCRdb on the 5' RACE reads, gives a single entry per CDR3 protein. The table includes around 790,000 distinct CDR3 sequences, under 45% detected once. Per-sample yields of isolated PBMCs were at least 6 million. This clonotype was seen more than once but under ten times.

The J gene is TRBJ2-6, the V gene TRBV9; D uncertain. The sample comprised blood. This clonotype was obtained from a man in his 60s in good health. CDR3 sequence reads: CASSAYQGANVLTF. CDR3 in DNA: TGTGCCAGCAGCGCCTATCAGGGGGCCAACGTCCTGACTTTC.